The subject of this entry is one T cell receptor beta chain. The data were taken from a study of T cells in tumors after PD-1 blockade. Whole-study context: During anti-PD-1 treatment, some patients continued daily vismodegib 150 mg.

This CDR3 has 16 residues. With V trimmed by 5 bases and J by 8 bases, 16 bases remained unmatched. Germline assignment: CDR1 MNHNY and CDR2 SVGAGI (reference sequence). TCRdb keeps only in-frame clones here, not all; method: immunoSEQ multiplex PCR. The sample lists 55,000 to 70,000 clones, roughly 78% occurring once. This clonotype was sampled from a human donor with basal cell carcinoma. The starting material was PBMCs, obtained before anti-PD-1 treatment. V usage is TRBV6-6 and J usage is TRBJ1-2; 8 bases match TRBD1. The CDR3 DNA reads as TGTGCCAGCAGTAATACCGGGACCAGGGGGCAGTGGGGCTACACCTTC. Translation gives CASSNTGTRGQWGYTF.